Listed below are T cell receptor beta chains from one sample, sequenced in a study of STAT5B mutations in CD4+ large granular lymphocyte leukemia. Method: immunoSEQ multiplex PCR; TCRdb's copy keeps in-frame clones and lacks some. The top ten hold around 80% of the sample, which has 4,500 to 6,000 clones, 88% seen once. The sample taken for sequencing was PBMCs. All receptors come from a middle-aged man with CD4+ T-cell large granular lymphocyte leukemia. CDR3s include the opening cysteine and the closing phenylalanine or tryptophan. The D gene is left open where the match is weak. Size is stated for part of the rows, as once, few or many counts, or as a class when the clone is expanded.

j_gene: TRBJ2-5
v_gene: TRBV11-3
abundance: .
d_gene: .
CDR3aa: CASSRRTNQETQYF
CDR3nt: TGTGCCAGCAGCCGGAGGACAAACCAAGAGACCCAGTACTTC

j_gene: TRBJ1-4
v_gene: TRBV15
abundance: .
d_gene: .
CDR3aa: CATSPGQGEKLFF
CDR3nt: TGTGCCACCAGCCCCGGGCAGGGTGAAAAACTGTTTTTT

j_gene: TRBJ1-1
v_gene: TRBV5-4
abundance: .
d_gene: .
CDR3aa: CASRLQWNTEAFF
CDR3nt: TGTGCCAGCAGGTTACAGTGGAACACTGAAGCTTTCTTT

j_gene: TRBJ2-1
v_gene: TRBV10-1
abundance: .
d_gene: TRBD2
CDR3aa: CATLGLAGGNEQFF
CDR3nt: TGCGCCACCCTCGGACTAGCGGGGGGGAATGAGCAGTTCTTC

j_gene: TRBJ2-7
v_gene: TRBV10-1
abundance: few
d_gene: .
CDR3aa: CASSESAQPASEQYF
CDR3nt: TGCGCCAGCAGTGAGTCTGCGCAACCCGCCTCCGAGCAGTACTTC

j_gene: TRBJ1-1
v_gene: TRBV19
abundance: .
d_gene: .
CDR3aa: CASSISAASTEAFF
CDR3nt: TGTGCCAGTAGTATTAGCGCAGCGAGCACTGAAGCTTTCTTT

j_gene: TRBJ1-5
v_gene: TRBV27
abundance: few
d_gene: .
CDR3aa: CASRFNRGNQPQHF
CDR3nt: TGTGCCAGCAGATTTAACAGGGGCAATCAGCCCCAGCATTTT

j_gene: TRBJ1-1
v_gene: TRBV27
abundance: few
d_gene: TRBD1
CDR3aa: CASGNYAGTGRAEAFF
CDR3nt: TGTGCCAGTGGGAATTACGCCGGGACAGGGAGAGCTGAAGCTTTCTTT

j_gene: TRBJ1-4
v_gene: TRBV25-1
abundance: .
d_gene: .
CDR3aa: CASSEVSGATNEKLFF
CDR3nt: TGTGCCAGCAGTGAGGTCAGCGGTGCAACTAATGAAAAACTGTTTTTT

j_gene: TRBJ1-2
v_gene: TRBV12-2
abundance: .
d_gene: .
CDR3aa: CASRLRASKGYTF
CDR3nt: TGTGCAAGTCGCTTAAGGGCCTCAAAAGGCTACACCTTC

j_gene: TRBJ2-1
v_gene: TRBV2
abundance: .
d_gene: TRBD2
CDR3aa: CASKFLAGDYNEQFF
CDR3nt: TGTGCCAGCAAGTTCTTAGCGGGGGATTACAATGAGCAGTTCTTC

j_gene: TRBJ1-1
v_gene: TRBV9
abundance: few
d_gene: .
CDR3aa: CASGSEGAFF
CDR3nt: TGTGCCAGCGGGTCCGAGGGAGCTTTCTTT

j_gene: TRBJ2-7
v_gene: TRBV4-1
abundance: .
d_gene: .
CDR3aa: CASSQDSGINEQYF
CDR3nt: TGCGCCAGCAGCCAAGATAGCGGAATCAACGAGCAGTACTTC

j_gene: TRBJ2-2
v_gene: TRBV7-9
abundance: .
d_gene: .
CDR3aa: CASSSRDTGELFF
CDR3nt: TGTGCCAGCAGCTCCCGGGACACCGGGGAGCTGTTTTTT

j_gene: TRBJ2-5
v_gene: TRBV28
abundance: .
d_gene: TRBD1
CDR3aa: CASLDRSSETQYF
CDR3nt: TGTGCCAGCCTGGACAGGTCCTCCGAGACCCAGTACTTC

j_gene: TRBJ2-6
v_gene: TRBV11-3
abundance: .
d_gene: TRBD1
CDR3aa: CASSFGLGQGAGGANVLTF
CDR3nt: TGTGCCAGCAGCTTTGGGCTGGGACAGGGGGCGGGTGGGGCCAACGTCCTGACTTTC

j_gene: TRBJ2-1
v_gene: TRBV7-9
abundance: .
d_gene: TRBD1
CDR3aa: CATRGSNEQFF
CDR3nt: TGTGCCACCAGGGGGAGCAATGAGCAGTTCTTC

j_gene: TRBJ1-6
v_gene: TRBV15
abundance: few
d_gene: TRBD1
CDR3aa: CATSRGGQGARNSPLHF
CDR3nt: TGTGCCACCAGCAGAGGAGGGCAGGGGGCGCGTAATTCACCCCTCCACTTT

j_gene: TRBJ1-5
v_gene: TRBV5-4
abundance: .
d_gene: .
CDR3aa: CASSFQSNSNQPQHF
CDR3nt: TGTGCCAGCAGCTTTCAGAGTAATAGCAATCAGCCCCAGCATTTT

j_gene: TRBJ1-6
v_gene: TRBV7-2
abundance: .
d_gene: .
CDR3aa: CASSFLGLGSSPLHF
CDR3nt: TGTGCCAGCAGCTTTCTTGGCTTAGGTAGTTCACCCCTCCACTTT

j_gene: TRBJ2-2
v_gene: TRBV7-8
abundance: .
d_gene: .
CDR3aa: CASSLVVGTGELFF
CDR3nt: TGTGCCAGCAGCTTAGTGGTGGGCACCGGGGAGCTGTTTTTT

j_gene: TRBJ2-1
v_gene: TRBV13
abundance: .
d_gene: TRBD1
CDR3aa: CASSPGTGPNEQFF
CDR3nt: TGTGCCAGCAGCCCCGGGACAGGGCCCAATGAGCAGTTCTTC

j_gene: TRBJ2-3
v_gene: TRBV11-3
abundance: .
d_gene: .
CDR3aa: CASSPWGGGSTDTQYF
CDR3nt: TGTGCCAGCAGCCCCTGGGGGGGCGGGAGCACAGATACGCAGTATTTT

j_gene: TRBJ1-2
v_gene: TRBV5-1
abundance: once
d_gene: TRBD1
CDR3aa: CASSPGGGQYGYTF
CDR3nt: TGCGCCAGCAGCCCCGGTGGGGGACAGTATGGCTACACCTTC

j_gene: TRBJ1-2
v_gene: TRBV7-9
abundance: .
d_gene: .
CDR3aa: CASSLPPRGEAYGYTF
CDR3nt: TGTGCCAGCAGCTTACCCCCCCGAGGGGAGGCCTATGGCTACACCTTC

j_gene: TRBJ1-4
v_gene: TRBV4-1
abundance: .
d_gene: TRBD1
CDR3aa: CASSQGRGRYNEKLFF
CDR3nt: TGCGCCAGCAGCCAGGGCAGGGGGCGGTACAATGAAAAACTGTTTTTT

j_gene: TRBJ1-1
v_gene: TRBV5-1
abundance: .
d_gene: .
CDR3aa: CASSLASGQLNTEAFF
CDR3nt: TGCGCCAGCAGCTTGGCTAGTGGCCAACTGAACACTGAAGCTTTCTTT

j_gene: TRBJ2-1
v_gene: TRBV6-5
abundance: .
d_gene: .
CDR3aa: CASSYRTGVYNEQFF
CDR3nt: TGTGCCAGCAGTTACCGTACGGGAGTCTACAATGAGCAGTTCTTC

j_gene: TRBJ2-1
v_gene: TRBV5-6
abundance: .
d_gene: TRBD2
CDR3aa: CASSLTGGFNEQFF
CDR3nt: TGTGCCAGCAGCTTGACGGGAGGTTTCAATGAGCAGTTCTTC

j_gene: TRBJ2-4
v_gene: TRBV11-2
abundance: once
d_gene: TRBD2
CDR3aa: CASSLRRGGGSQNIQYF
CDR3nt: TGTGCCAGCAGCTTAAGGCGGGGCGGGGGGAGTCAAAACATTCAGTACTTC

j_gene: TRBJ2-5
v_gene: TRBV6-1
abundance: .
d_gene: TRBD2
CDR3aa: CASSELPTSGGGETQYF
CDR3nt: TGTGCCAGCAGTGAACTCCCGACTAGCGGGGGAGGAGAGACCCAGTACTTC

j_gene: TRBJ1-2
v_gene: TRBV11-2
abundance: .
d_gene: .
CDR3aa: CASSLSGQSSDGYTF
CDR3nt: TGTGCCAGCAGCCTCTCTGGACAGAGTTCTGATGGCTACACCTTC

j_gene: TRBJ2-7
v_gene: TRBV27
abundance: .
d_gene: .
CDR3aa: CASSSAVGESYEQYF
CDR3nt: TGTGCCAGCAGTTCGGCGGTGGGGGAATCCTACGAGCAGTACTTC

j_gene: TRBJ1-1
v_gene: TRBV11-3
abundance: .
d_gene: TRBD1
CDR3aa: CASSQGVNTEAFF
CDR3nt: TGTGCCAGCAGTCAGGGGGTGAACACTGAAGCTTTCTTT

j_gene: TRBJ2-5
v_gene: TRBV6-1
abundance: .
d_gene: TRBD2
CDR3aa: CASSSGLAEETQYF
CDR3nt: TGTGCCAGCAGTTCCGGACTAGCCGAAGAGACCCAGTACTTC

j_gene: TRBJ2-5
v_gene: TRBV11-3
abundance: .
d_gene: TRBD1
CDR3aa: CASSLGTGSQETQYF
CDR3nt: TGTGCCAGCAGCTTGGGGACAGGTTCCCAAGAGACCCAGTACTTC

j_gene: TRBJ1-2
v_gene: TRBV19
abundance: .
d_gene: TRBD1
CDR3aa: CASSITDRGGYTF
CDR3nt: TGTGCCAGTAGTATTACGGACAGGGGTGGCTACACCTTC

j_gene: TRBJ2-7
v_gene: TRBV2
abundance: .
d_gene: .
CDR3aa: CAPTGGGYEQYF
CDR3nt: TGTGCCCCCACGGGGGGCGGCTACGAGCAGTACTTC

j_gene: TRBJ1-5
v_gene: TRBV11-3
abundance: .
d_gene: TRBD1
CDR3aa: CASSLDREGNQPQHF
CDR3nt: TGTGCCAGCAGCCTAGACAGGGAAGGCAATCAGCCCCAGCATTTT

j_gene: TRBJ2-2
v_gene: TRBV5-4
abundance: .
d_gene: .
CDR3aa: CASSFGGGDTGELFF
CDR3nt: TGTGCCAGCAGCTTTGGAGGGGGAGACACCGGGGAGCTGTTTTTT

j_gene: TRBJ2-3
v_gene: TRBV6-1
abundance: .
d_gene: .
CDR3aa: CASSDIRQESTDTQYF
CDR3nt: TGTGCCAGCAGTGATATACGACAGGAGAGCACAGATACGCAGTATTTT

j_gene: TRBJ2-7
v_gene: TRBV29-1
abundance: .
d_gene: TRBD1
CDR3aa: CSAYRDRAPYEQYF
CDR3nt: TGCAGCGCCTACCGGGACAGGGCCCCCTACGAGCAGTACTTC

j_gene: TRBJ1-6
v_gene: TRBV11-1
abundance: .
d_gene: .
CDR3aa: CASSIAGGGNSPLHF
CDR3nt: TGTGCCAGCAGCATAGCCGGGGGGGGGAATTCACCCCTCCACTTT

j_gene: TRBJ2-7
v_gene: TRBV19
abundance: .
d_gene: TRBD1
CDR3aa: CASQRQGSYEQYF
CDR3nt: TGTGCCAGCCAAAGACAGGGCTCCTACGAGCAGTACTTC

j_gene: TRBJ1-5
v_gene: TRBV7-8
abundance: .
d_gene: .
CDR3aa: CASSLQEQQPQHF
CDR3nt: TGTGCCAGCAGCTTGCAGGAACAACAGCCCCAGCATTTT